The T cell receptor beta chain under discussion was sequenced for a study of OX40 agonist ivuxolimab in advanced cancers. Study results and limitations: The study found that CD8+ T cells averaged more expanded clones than CD4+.

The table came from immunoSEQ multiplex PCR; TCRdb's copy has only in-frame clones and leaves some out. The data contain around 41,000 clones, around 88% of them singletons. V trimming: 4 bases; J trimming: 7 bases; junction bases outside the gene matches: 11. The CDR3 extends over 16 amino acids. Germline V gene sequence: CDR1 SGHTA, CDR2 FQGNSA. Details on this clone: Its specificity is unknown.

The TCR was taken from an adult with an advanced solid tumor such as melanoma, head and neck, liver or kidney cancer. This chain links TRBV7-2 with TRBJ2-1; 9 positions match TRBD2. Sequencing used CD4+ or CD8+ T cells sorted from blood, obtained in a trial of the OX40 agonist ivuxolimab. CDR3 protein: CASSSLAGARINEQFF. CDR3 nucleotides: TGTGCCAGCAGCTCTTTAGCGGGGGCGCGTATTAATGAGCAGTTCTTC.